A selection of T cell receptor beta chains follows, all from one sample in a study of shared clonotypes between healthy human individuals. The assay was immunoSEQ multiplex PCR, and TCRdb's table has in-frame clones only and misses some. The sample holds 2 million to 2.5 million clones; about nine tenths are singletons and the top ten take approximately 0.4%. The sequenced sample consisted of naive CD4+ T cells from PBMCs. Receptors originate from a man in his late teens or twenties in good health. Some clones in this sample may be carry-over from other donors' samples. The CDR3 runs from the conserved cysteine through the conserved F or W. The order of the fields is J gene, D gene, V gene, CDR3 DNA, CDR3 protein. D genes are given only for firm matches.

J gene: TRBJ2-3
D gene: .
V gene: TRBV7-9
CDR3 DNA: TGTGCCAGCAGCTTTGGACAGCACACTAGCACAGATACGCAGTATTTT
CDR3 protein: CASSFGQHTSTDTQYF

J gene: TRBJ2-2
D gene: .
V gene: TRBV28
CDR3 DNA: TGTGCCAGCAGTTCCTTCAGGGGCCGAAACACCGGGGAGCTGTTTTTT
CDR3 protein: CASSSFRGRNTGELFF

J gene: TRBJ2-5
D gene: TRBD2
V gene: TRBV29-1
CDR3 DNA: TGCAATGATTCAGCGGGAGGGCCAGAGACCCAGTACTTC
CDR3 protein: CNDSAGGPETQYF

J gene: TRBJ1-4
D gene: .
V gene: TRBV18
CDR3 DNA: TGTGCCAGCTCACAGCTAGCAGGGGAAAAACTGTTTTTT
CDR3 protein: CASSQLAGEKLFF

J gene: TRBJ2-3
D gene: .
V gene: TRBV7-2
CDR3 DNA: TGTGCCAGCAGCTCTTCGAAGGGGAGTCCGCAGTATTTT
CDR3 protein: CASSSSKGSPQYF

J gene: TRBJ2-5
D gene: .
V gene: TRBV5-1
CDR3 DNA: TGCGCCAGCAGCTTGATGGGCGCGCTGGTGGCCCAGTACTTC
CDR3 protein: CASSLMGALVAQYF

J gene: TRBJ2-2
D gene: .
V gene: TRBV5-4
CDR3 DNA: TGTGCCAGCAGCTTGAGGCGGGGGAACACCGGGGAGCTGTTTTTT
CDR3 protein: CASSLRRGNTGELFF

J gene: TRBJ2-7
D gene: TRBD1
V gene: TRBV2
CDR3 DNA: TGTGCCAGCAGTGGAGTGGACAGGTCTTCCTACGAGCAGTACTTC
CDR3 protein: CASSGVDRSSYEQYF

J gene: TRBJ1-5
D gene: .
V gene: TRBV5-6
CDR3 DNA: TGTGCCAGCAGCTTGTACGGCGGAACACGTAATCAGCCCCAGCATTTT
CDR3 protein: CASSLYGGTRNQPQHF

J gene: TRBJ1-1
D gene: .
V gene: TRBV20-1
CDR3 DNA: TGCAGTGCTAGAGTAACGTCGAGGTCGTTCTTT
CDR3 protein: CSARVTSRSFF

J gene: TRBJ2-5
D gene: .
V gene: TRBV5-1
CDR3 DNA: TGCGCCAGCAGCTTGGTAGTTGGAGAGACCCAGTACTTC
CDR3 protein: CASSLVVGETQYF

J gene: TRBJ2-3
D gene: TRBD2
V gene: TRBV5-4
CDR3 DNA: TGTGCCAGCAGCGGGACTATAAGCACAGATACGCAGTATTTT
CDR3 protein: CASSGTISTDTQYF

J gene: TRBJ2-1
D gene: .
V gene: TRBV7-2
CDR3 DNA: TGTGCCAGCAGCAAAGGGGTCTCCTACAATGAGCAGTTCTTC
CDR3 protein: CASSKGVSYNEQFF

J gene: TRBJ2-3
D gene: TRBD2
V gene: TRBV28
CDR3 DNA: TGTGCCAGCAGTTCACCGGGACTAGCGGGAGTTAGAACAGATACGCAGTATTTT
CDR3 protein: CASSSPGLAGVRTDTQYF

J gene: TRBJ2-3
D gene: .
V gene: TRBV6-5
CDR3 DNA: TGTGCCAGCCTGGGGGGGCTTAGCACAGATACGCAGTATTTT
CDR3 protein: CASLGGLSTDTQYF

J gene: TRBJ2-3
D gene: .
V gene: TRBV9
CDR3 DNA: TGTGCCAGCAGCGTAGTGAATGGGGGTAGCACAGATACGCAGTATTTT
CDR3 protein: CASSVVNGGSTDTQYF

J gene: TRBJ2-7
D gene: .
V gene: TRBV18
CDR3 DNA: TGTGCCAGCTCCCCCCGGGGGAGCCAAGGGTCCTACGAGCAGTACTTC
CDR3 protein: CASSPRGSQGSYEQYF

J gene: TRBJ2-2
D gene: TRBD1
V gene: TRBV18
CDR3 DNA: TGTGCCAGCTCACCGCTGACAGGGCGGAACACCGGGGAGCTGTTTTTT
CDR3 protein: CASSPLTGRNTGELFF